A single sample gave rise to the 10 T cell receptor beta chains below, sequenced in a study of cytomegalovirus exposure and HLA in healthy donors. Here immunoSEQ multiplex PCR was the method, and the copy in TCRdb shows in-frame clones only, minus some. The sample records about 63,000 clones, more than 80% being singletons. What was sequenced was PBMCs. The receptors stem from a woman aged 18-35 years in good health and CMV-seronegative.

The chain employs TRBV15 and TRBJ2-2; 7 bases align to TRBD2. The germline gives CDR1 LNHNV, CDR2 YYDKDF (reference sequence). The CDR3 sequence is 15 residues long. V was pared by 3 bases and J by 1 base, with 2 bases of the junction left unmatched. As DNA, the CDR3 is TGTGCCACCAGCAGTGGGGGGGAGAACACCGGGGAGCTGTTTTTT. Translated, it gives CATSSGGENTGELFF.

The chain carries TRBV5-5 and TRBJ2-5; no clear D gene. Per the germline V gene, CDR1 is SGHKS and CDR2 is YYEKEE (reference sequence). This CDR3 is built from 13 residues. Deletions cut 1 base from V and 5 bases from J, with 9 bases between. The CDR3 DNA reads as TGTGCCAGCAGCTTGACACCCGGGGAGACCCAGTACTTC. The encoded protein is CASSLTPGETQYF.

The rearrangement joins TRBV9 to TRBJ2-3; 12 nucleotides match TRBD2. This CDR3 comprises 16 residues. Germline V CDR1 and CDR2: SGDLS, YYNGEE. V gave up 3 bases and J gave up 1 base; unmatched junction bases: 3. CDR3 nucleotides: TGTGCCAGCAGCGCAAGACTAGCGGGAGGCACAGATACGCAGTATTTT. The encoded protein is CASSARLAGGTDTQYF.

This rearrangement joins TRBV7-8 to TRBJ2-1, with TRBD1 matching 9 bases. The J segment lost 9 bases and the V segment lost 5 bases, leaving 5 bases of the junction unmatched. The length of the CDR3 is 13 residues. Germline values: CDR1 SGHVS, CDR2 FQNEAQ. The CDR3 sequence is CASSAGQGLEQFF. For the CDR3, the DNA is TGTGCCAGCAGCGCGGGACAGGGTCTTGAGCAGTTCTTC.

The V gene is TRBV19, the J gene TRBJ2-3, with TRBD2 matching over 11 bases. Germline lookup yields CDR1 LNHDA and CDR2 SQIVND (reference sequence). There are 15 residues in the CDR3. With V trimmed by 3 bases and J by 7 bases, 6 bases remained unmatched. CDR3 loop: CASSMGASGRYTQYF. CDR3 bases: TGTGCCAGTAGTATGGGGGCTAGCGGGAGGTATACGCAGTATTTT.

The genes are TRBV4-1 and TRBJ2-2; possible D gene TRBD2, 7 bases. CDR1 and CDR2 (germline): MGHRA, YSYEKL. This CDR3 region has 13 residues. The V end was cut by 8 bases, the J end by 3 bases, with 10 bases between. The CDR3 region is CASGGADTGELFF. The CDR3 bases are TGCGCCAGCGGGGGGGCGGACACCGGGGAGCTGTTTTTT.

J is TRBJ1-1 and V is TRBV28; D uncertain. Germline CDR1 and CDR2: MDHEN and SYDVKM. The CDR3 has 15 residues. Trimming took 3 bases from V and 1 from J, leaving 12 bases between them. CDR3 nucleotides: TGTGCCAGCAGTTTTTGGGCCTCTGAGAACACTGAAGCTTTCTTT. Its translation is CASSFWASENTEAFF.

The chain recombines TRBV12-5 with TRBJ2-2, with 7 bases matching TRBD1. CDR1 and CDR2 from the germline V gene are LGHNT and FRNRAP. The CDR3 extends over 15 amino acids. Unmatched junction bases numbered 3, after V lost 5 bases and J lost 0 bases. DNA for the CDR3: TGTGCTAGTGGTCCCGGGACAGCGAACACCGGGGAGCTGTTTTTT. This translates into CASGPGTANTGELFF.

This clone was detected once. The rearrangement joins TRBV11-2 to TRBJ1-3, with 7 nucleotides matching TRBD1. Germline V lookup: CDR1 SGHAT, CDR2 FQNNGV. CDR3 length equals 14 residues. Trimming cost V 5 bases and J 6 bases; bases outside gene matches: 7. The CDR3 nucleotides read TGTGCCAGCAGCATCCCGGGACAGCTAAACACCATATATTTT. It codes for CASSIPGQLNTIYF.

The chain has TRBV5-6 and TRBJ2-2; D uncertain. In germline, CDR1 is SGHDT, CDR2 YYEEEE. The V end lost 4 bases, the J end lost 3 bases, and 7 bases lay between the germline ends. The CDR3 has 13 amino acids. CDR3 DNA sequence: TGTGCCAGCAGCCTAGGTTACACCGGGGAGCTGTTTTTT. As protein: CASSLGYTGELFF.